What follows are 8 T cell receptor beta chains derived from one specimen sequenced in a study of blood T cells in healthy people across ages. A second PCR, run for roughly 7 to 12 cycles, used a sample-barcoded 5' primer plus a J-beta primer mix. One entry per CDR3 protein results from TCRdb running MiXCR on the 5' RACE reads. This sample has some 1.5 million distinct CDR3 sequences, with approximately 43% found just once. The sample was blood. These receptors came from a woman between 18 and 29 years old in good health.

The chain combines TRBV7-2 with TRBJ2-3, with 8 bases fitting TRBD2. The V gene's germline CDR1 is SGHTA and CDR2 FQGNSA. V dropped 7 bases and J dropped 2; count of bases not matched to a gene: 8. The CDR3 spans 15 residues. DNA for the CDR3: TGTGCCAGCACCACCGGGACTAGGACCACAGATACGCAGTATTTT. Amino acid sequence: CASTTGTRTTDTQYF.

This clonotype was found a few times. This rearrangement joins TRBV6-5 to TRBJ2-3; TRBD1 might be the D (6 bases). The CDR3 is made up of 15 amino acids. CDR1 MNHEY and CDR2 SVGAGI come from the germline V gene. V was pared by 5 bases and J by 2 bases, with 14 bases between. CDR3 DNA sequence: TGTGCCAGCAGTGGACCCGGGACAACCACAGATACGCAGTATTTT. The encoded protein is CASSGPGTTTDTQYF.

This chain uses TRBV6-2 or TRBV6-3 with TRBJ2-3; D is ambiguous. CDR1 is MNHEY and CDR2 is SVGEGT in the germline V gene. CDR3 length: 16 residues. Trimming pared 6 bases from V and 0 bases from J, leaving 16 bases between. As DNA, the CDR3 is TGTGCCAGCAGGTTAGCCGGGCCAGCTAGCACAGATACGCAGTATTTT. As protein: CASRLAGPASTDTQYF.

The V gene is TRBV20-1, the J gene TRBJ1-6; the match to TRBD1 covers 10 bases. The CDR3 spans 15 residues. The V and J ends lost 3 bases and 7 bases, in that order; junction bases with no gene match: 6. Per the germline V gene, CDR1 is DFQATT and CDR2 is SNEGSKA (reference sequence). CDR3 in DNA: TGCAGTGCTAGCCCCGGGACAGGGGTCAATTCACCCCTCCACTTT. Amino acids: CSASPGTGVNSPLHF.

With respect to this clonotype: This may be a read error: a much more frequent sequence differs by one nucleotide. The V and J genes are TRBV27 and TRBJ2-4, with 8 positions matching TRBD1. The J call may be in error: the DNA end matches TRBJ2-7 better. Germline assignment: CDR1 MNHEY and CDR2 SMNVEV (reference sequence). The CDR3 sequence is 15 residues long. The CDR3 DNA follows: TGTGCCAGCAGTTTCACAGGGGGTCCAGGGCACGAGCAGTACTTC. It encodes CASSFTGGPGHEQYF.

This clonotype was found a few times. This rearrangement joins TRBV12-3 or TRBV12-4 to TRBJ2-1, with 15 nucleotides matching TRBD2. V was pared by 5 bases and J by 6 bases, with 5 bases of the junction left unmatched. This CDR3 is built from 16 residues. The CDR3 loop reads CASSAPGLAGGNEQFF. The CDR3 DNA sequence: TGTGCCAGCAGTGCTCCGGGACTAGCGGGAGGCAATGAGCAGTTCTTC.

CDR3 nucleotides: TGCAGTGCCAAAAAAGGGGCCGGAGAGACCCAGTACTTC. Protein: CSAKKGAGETQYF. The chain carries TRBV20-1 and TRBJ2-5; possibly TRBD1 for D (5 bases). CDR1 is DFQATT, CDR2 SNEGSKA, per germline (reference sequence). This CDR3 has 13 residues. Trimming cost V 6 bases and J 4 bases, with 15 bases left between them.

The rearrangement uses TRBV6-6 and TRBJ1-6; TRBD1 matches at 10 bases. V lost 6 bases, J lost 8 bases, and 4 bases stayed unmatched. Germline V gives CDR1 MNHNY, CDR2 SVGAGI (reference sequence). The CDR3 consists of 14 residues. The CDR3 protein is CASRKDRGDSPLHF. The CDR3 bases are TGTGCCAGCAGGAAGGACAGGGGGGATTCACCCCTCCACTTT.